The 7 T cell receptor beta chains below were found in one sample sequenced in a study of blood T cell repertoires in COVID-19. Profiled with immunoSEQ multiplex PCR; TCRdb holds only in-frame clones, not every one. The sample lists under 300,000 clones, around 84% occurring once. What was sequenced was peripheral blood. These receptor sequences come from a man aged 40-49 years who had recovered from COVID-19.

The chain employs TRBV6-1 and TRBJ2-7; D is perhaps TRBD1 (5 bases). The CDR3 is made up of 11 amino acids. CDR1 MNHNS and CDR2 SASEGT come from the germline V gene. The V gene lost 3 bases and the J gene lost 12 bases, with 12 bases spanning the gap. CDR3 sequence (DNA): TGTGCCAGCAGTGACACCAGGGTCCCGTACTTC. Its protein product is CASSDTRVPYF.

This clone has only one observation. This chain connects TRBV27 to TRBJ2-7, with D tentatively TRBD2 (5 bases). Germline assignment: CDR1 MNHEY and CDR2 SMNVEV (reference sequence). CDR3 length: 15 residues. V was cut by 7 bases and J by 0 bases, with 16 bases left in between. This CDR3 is CASTASGGGSYEQYF. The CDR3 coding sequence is TGTGCCAGCACTGCTTCCGGAGGTGGCTCCTACGAGCAGTACTTC.

CDR3: CASSPSLAGSTDTQYF. In nucleotides, the CDR3 is TGCGCCAGCAGCCCTTCCCTAGCGGGGTCCACAGATACGCAGTATTTT. The chain couples TRBV4-3 to TRBJ2-3; the match to TRBD2 covers 9 bases. CDR3 length: 16 amino acids. The germline gives CDR1 LGHNA, CDR2 YSLEER. With V trimmed by 4 bases and J by 2 bases, 7 bases remained unmatched.

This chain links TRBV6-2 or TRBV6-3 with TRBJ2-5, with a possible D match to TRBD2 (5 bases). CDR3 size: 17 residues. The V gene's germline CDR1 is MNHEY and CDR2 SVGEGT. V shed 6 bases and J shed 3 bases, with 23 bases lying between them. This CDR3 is CASSPAGGSTSKETQYF. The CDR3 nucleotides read TGTGCCAGCAGCCCTGCGGGTGGTAGCACTAGTAAAGAGACCCAGTACTTC.

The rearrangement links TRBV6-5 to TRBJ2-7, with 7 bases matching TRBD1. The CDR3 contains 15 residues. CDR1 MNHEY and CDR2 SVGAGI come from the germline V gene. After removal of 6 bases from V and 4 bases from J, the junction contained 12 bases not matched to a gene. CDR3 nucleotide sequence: TGTGCCAGCAGGCCAATAGGGGACAGCCGATACGAGCAGTACTTC. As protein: CASRPIGDSRYEQYF.

DNA for the CDR3: TGTGCCTGGAAAGGAGCGGGAGGCTACACCTTC. It encodes CAWKGAGGYTF. The chain recombines TRBV30 with TRBJ1-2, with D unresolved. Per the germline V gene, CDR1 is GTSNPN and CDR2 is SVGIG (reference sequence). This CDR3 is built from 11 residues. The V gene lost 4 bases and the J gene lost 8 bases, with 11 bases spanning the gap.

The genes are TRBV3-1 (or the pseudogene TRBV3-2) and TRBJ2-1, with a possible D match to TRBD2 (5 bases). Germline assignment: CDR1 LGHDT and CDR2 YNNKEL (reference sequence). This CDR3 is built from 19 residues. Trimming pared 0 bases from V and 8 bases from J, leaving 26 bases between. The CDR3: CASSQDFGIRTPKGDEQFF. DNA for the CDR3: TGTGCCAGCAGCCAAGATTTCGGGATTCGGACCCCAAAAGGCGATGAGCAGTTCTTC.